Below are 25 T cell receptor beta chains sequenced from a single sample in a study of Ad26.COV2.S vaccination and SARS-CoV-2 variants (dated by TCRdb to the early 2020s). Read against the paper, the sample's treatment or condition label means: 15 to 20 received Ad26.COV2.S at low or high dose, single or two shots; about 5 received placebo; per-sample allocation not given. Repertoires of vaccine and placebo recipients were sequenced from samples taken on day 63 after the first injection. The protocol used for the library was the immunoSEQ multiplex PCR assay. The source is immuneACCESS, and TCRdb retained only in-frame sequences with V and J called. Part of the clones is not carried over; for the studies checked, unresolved V genes explain less than half of this, and the remainder is unexplained. The sample includes 300,000 to 350,000 clones, with less than 90% observed a single time. The ten largest account for around 11% of the sample.

The sequenced sample was peripheral blood, obtained in a trial of Ad26.COV2.S vaccine versus placebo. Receptors originate from a person between 18 and 60 years old who received the Ad26.COV2.S COVID-19 vaccine or a placebo.

As to this clone: In the same sample, other DNA sequences code for this CDR3. The chain couples TRBV3-1 (or the pseudogene TRBV3-2) to TRBJ1-2; possible D gene TRBD1, 5 bases. From germline, CDR1 is LGHDT and CDR2 YNNKEL (reference sequence). The CDR3 is 13 residues long. Trimming left V 1 base short and J 8 bases short, with 11 bases between. CDR3 sequence: CASSQGQGNGYTF. The CDR3 DNA sequence: TGTGCCAGCAGCCAAGGGCAGGGTAACGGCTACACCTTC.

The chain combines TRBV24-1 with TRBJ2-1, with 10 bases that match TRBD2. Germline trimming cut 6 bases from V and 2 bases from J; bases unmatched to any gene: 6. Germline assignment: CDR1 KGHDR and CDR2 SFDVKD. This CDR3 is built from 16 residues. CDR3 sequence: CATSTALAGAYNEQFF. CDR3 bases: TGTGCCACCAGTACGGCCCTAGCGGGAGCCTACAATGAGCAGTTCTTC.

The chain joins TRBV5-1 to TRBJ2-1; 9 bases are shared with TRBD1. The CDR3 spans 15 residues. V trimming: 4 bases; J trimming: 8 bases; junction bases outside the gene matches: 10. Germline V gene data show CDR1 as SGHRS and CDR2 as YFSETQ. This chain's CDR3 is CASSRFPGQGHEQFF. As DNA, the CDR3 is TGCGCCAGCAGCCGCTTCCCGGGACAGGGACATGAGCAGTTCTTC.

This chain joins TRBV2 and TRBJ2-7, with D perhaps being TRBD1 or TRBD2 (5 bases each). V lost 6 bases and J 2 bases, leaving 11 bases between the germline ends. This CDR3 is 13 amino acids long. CDR1 and CDR2 (germline): SNHLY, FYNNEI. CDR3 amino acids: CASSRDPPYEQYF. CDR3 coding DNA: TGTGCCAGCAGCCGGGACCCTCCCTACGAGCAGTACTTC.

The V call is TRBV14, the J call TRBJ1-4; the D is unclear. Deletions cut 0 bases from V and 7 bases from J, with 9 bases between. The CDR3 runs 14 residues. Germline V gene sequence: CDR1 SGHDN, CDR2 FVKESK. This CDR3 reads CASSQDSGIEKLFF. DNA for the CDR3: TGTGCCAGCAGCCAAGATAGCGGGATTGAAAAACTGTTTTTT.

The chain is built from TRBV4-1 and TRBJ1-1; 7 bases align to TRBD1. V trimming: 4 bases; J trimming: 0 bases; junction bases outside the gene matches: 2. The CDR3 is made up of 14 amino acids. Germline CDR1 reads MGHRA; CDR2 reads YSYEKL. In DNA form, the CDR3 reads TGCGCCAGCAGCCGGGGACAGATGAACACTGAAGCTTTCTTT. As protein: CASSRGQMNTEAFF.

This clone appeared once. V and J are TRBV28 and TRBJ2-7, with 9 bases lining up with TRBD1. CDR1 is MDHEN and CDR2 is SYDVKM in the germline V gene. With V trimmed by 5 bases and J by 0 bases, 5 bases remained unmatched. This CDR3 is 15 amino acids long. In nucleotides, the CDR3 is TGTGCCAGCAGTGGGGGGACAGGGCTCTCCTACGAGCAGTACTTC. It is translated as CASSGGTGLSYEQYF.

CDR3 loop: CASSSQLWDNEQFF. DNA of the CDR3: TGTGCCAGCAGCTCTCAACTGTGGGACAATGAGCAGTTCTTC. The chain uses TRBV7-9 and TRBJ2-1; D gene ambiguous. V gave up 4 bases and J gave up 5 bases, with 12 bases separating them. Germline V gene lookup returns CDR1 SEHNR and CDR2 FQNEAQ (reference sequence). This CDR3 region has 14 residues. Looking up the rest from reference TRBV7-9 and TRBJ2-1 gives the full variable domain: DTGVSQNPRHKITKRGQNVTFRCDPISEHNRLYWYRQTLGQGPEFLTYFQNEAQLEKSRLLSDRFSAERPKGSFSTLEIQRTEQGDSAMYLCASSSQLWDNEQFFGPGTRLTVL.

The gene calls are TRBV19 and TRBJ2-7; D gene unclear. Trimming left V 6 bases short and J 6 bases short, with 12 bases between. CDR1 is LNHDA and CDR2 is SQIVND in the germline V gene (reference sequence). The CDR3 runs 12 residues. The CDR3 reads CASSHSGREQYF. The CDR3 nucleotides read TGTGCCAGTAGCCACAGTGGGCGCGAGCAGTACTTC.

This rearrangement joins TRBV4-1 to TRBJ2-1; D is perhaps TRBD1 or TRBD2 (5 bases each). This CDR3 is 16 amino acids long. V gave up 0 bases and J gave up 7 bases, with 16 bases separating them. Germline CDR1 MGHRA, CDR2 YSYEKL. The CDR3 protein is CASSQESGTSTNEQFF. DNA for the CDR3: TGCGCCAGCAGCCAAGAATCTGGGACGTCAACAAATGAGCAGTTCTTC.

V usage is TRBV11-2 and J usage is TRBJ1-1; a possible D gene is TRBD1 (5 bases). Per the germline V gene, CDR1 is SGHAT and CDR2 is FQNNGV. The CDR3 has 13 residues. Trimming removed 8 bases at V and 0 bases at J, with 10 bases between. CDR3 sequence reads: CASSEGMNTEAFF. The DNA of the CDR3 is TGTGCCAGCTCCGAGGGGATGAACACTGAAGCTTTCTTT.

The J gene is TRBJ2-5, the V gene TRBV5-1; unclear D gene. The germline V gene encodes CDR1 SGHRS and CDR2 YFSETQ. The CDR3 is 14 amino acids. Trimming pared 1 base from V and 2 bases from J, leaving 9 bases between. As DNA, the CDR3 is TGCGCCAGCAGCTTGAGTAGGAATCAAGAGACCCAGTACTTC. As protein: CASSLSRNQETQYF.

This clone was detected once. This chain joins TRBV4-1 and TRBJ1-2; D is ambiguous. The germline gives CDR1 MGHRA, CDR2 YSYEKL. Between the trimmed V and J ends, which lost 1 base and 3 bases, there was a span of 15 bases. The CDR3 covers 16 residues. DNA for the CDR3: TGCGCCAGCAGCCAAGGTTTGGGAGCAGTCTACTATGGCTACACCTTC. Residues: CASSQGLGAVYYGYTF.

This chain connects TRBV10-2 to TRBJ2-2; 7 bases match TRBD2. J lost 0 bases, V lost 8 bases, and 12 bases had no gene match. The CDR3 covers 17 residues. Germline V gives CDR1 WSHSY, CDR2 SAAADI. In DNA form, the CDR3 reads TGCGCCAGCCTTCTCTCGGGGGACTATTCGAACACCGGGGAGCTGTTTTTT. It codes for CASLLSGDYSNTGELFF.

The chain couples TRBV5-1 to TRBJ1-6; D might be TRBD1 (6 bases). CDR3 size: 16 residues. CDR1 and CDR2 from the germline V gene are SGHRS and YFSETQ. Deletions cut 3 bases from V and 6 bases from J, with 16 bases between. This CDR3 is CASSSSGQLPNSPLHF. CDR3 sequence (DNA): TGCGCCAGCAGCTCTAGTGGACAGCTACCTAATTCACCCCTCCACTTT.

This clone was seen a few times. V is TRBV19 and J is TRBJ2-7; D unclear. The CDR3 extends over 15 amino acids. Germline V gene lookup returns CDR1 LNHDA and CDR2 SQIVND (reference sequence). The V and J ends lost 6 bases and 4 bases respectively, with 19 bases between them. CDR3 residues: CASRLGESFRYEQYF. CDR3 sequence (DNA): TGTGCCAGTAGACTTGGAGAGTCCTTTAGGTACGAGCAGTACTTC.

For this clone: Other DNA sequences in this sample translate to the same CDR3. V gene TRBV28 combines with J gene TRBJ1-2; D might be TRBD1 (6 bases). CDR1 is MDHEN, CDR2 SYDVKM, per germline. Trimming shortened V by 3 bases and J by 2 bases, and 7 bases separated the two germline ends. The CDR3 runs to 13 residues. CDR3 in amino acids: CASSFGQNYGYTF. The CDR3 nucleotides are TGTGCCAGCAGTTTCGGACAGAACTATGGCTACACCTTC.

The gene calls are TRBV5-1 and TRBJ2-1; the D call may be TRBD1 or TRBD2 (5 bases each). The CDR3 is made up of 15 amino acids. Trimming shortened V by 7 bases and J by 1 base, and 15 bases separated the two germline ends. Per the germline V gene, CDR1 is SGHRS and CDR2 is YFSETQ. CDR3 bases: TGCGCCAGCGGGGGACCAGACCGATCCTACAATGAGCAGTTCTTC. As protein: CASGGPDRSYNEQFF.

J is TRBJ2-3 and V is TRBV7-2, with D maybe TRBD2 (6 bases). The CDR3 loop spans 16 amino acids. V gave up 5 bases and J gave up 6 bases, with 21 bases separating them. The germline V gene encodes CDR1 SGHTA and CDR2 FQGNSA. CDR3 residues: CASSLLLGGAADTQYF. CDR3 DNA sequence: TGTGCCAGCAGCCTGCTTCTCGGGGGAGCGGCGGATACGCAGTATTTT.

CDR3 protein: CASSFQGEGETQYF. The CDR3 nucleotides are TGCGCCAGCAGCTTCCAGGGAGAGGGGGAGACCCAGTACTTC. V and J are TRBV5-1 and TRBJ2-5, with D perhaps matching TRBD1 or TRBD2 (5 bases each). Trimming left V 2 bases short and J 5 bases short, with 13 bases between. The CDR3 extends over 14 amino acids. From germline, CDR1 is SGHRS and CDR2 YFSETQ.

The chain has TRBV27 and TRBJ1-4, with a possible D match to TRBD1 (5 bases). In germline, CDR1 is MNHEY, CDR2 SMNVEV (reference sequence). Trimming took 0 bases from V and 10 from J, leaving 6 bases between them. CDR3 length: 12 amino acids. CDR3 coding DNA: TGTGCCAGCAGTTTATCGGGGGGAAAACTGTTTTTT. Protein: CASSLSGGKLFF.

J is TRBJ1-5 and V is TRBV4-3; 12 nucleotides align to TRBD1. V lost 4 bases to trimming and J lost 12 bases; unmatched junction nucleotides: 7. Germline V gene sequence: CDR1 LGHNA, CDR2 YSLEER. The length of the CDR3 is 14 residues. This CDR3 is CASSPGTGGLRQHF. The CDR3 DNA reads as TGCGCCAGCAGCCCCGGGACAGGGGGCCTCCGCCAGCATTTT.

The chain joins TRBV11-2 to TRBJ2-4; D is ambiguous. Germline CDR1 and CDR2: SGHAT and FQNNGV. The CDR3 is 13 residues long. V was shortened by 3 bases and J by 8 bases, with 11 bases between the two germline ends. The CDR3 DNA sequence: TGTGCCAGCAGCTTCCCGAGCCGGGACATTCAGTACTTC. Amino acid sequence: CASSFPSRDIQYF.

J is TRBJ1-6 and V is TRBV28; D is undetermined. From germline, CDR1 is MDHEN and CDR2 SYDVKM. The V end lost 6 bases, the J end lost 10 bases, and 7 bases lay between the germline ends. The CDR3 totals 11 residues. The CDR3 region is CASSLGSPLHF. CDR3 sequence (DNA): TGTGCCAGCAGCCTAGGCTCACCCCTCCACTTT.

V and J are TRBV19 and TRBJ2-7; D is unclear. The CDR3 has 13 residues. Germline V lookup: CDR1 LNHDA, CDR2 SQIVND (reference sequence). The V and J ends lost 3 bases and 5 bases respectively, with 11 bases between them. The CDR3 protein is CASSISQRNEQYF. CDR3 nucleotides: TGTGCCAGTAGTATCTCTCAAAGAAACGAGCAGTACTTC.